This T cell receptor (beta chain) was profiled in a study of T cell responses to AZD1222 COVID-19 vaccine. Details on this clone: What it binds is not known. The same CDR3 can be traced to other DNA sequences in this sample.

Clones were read by immunoSEQ multiplex PCR, and TCRdb kept only the in-frame ones, dropping some. The sample consists of tens of thousands of clones, 88% of them appearing once. Whole-study findings and limits: Increases in Spike-specific TCR breadth and depth were seen after two AZD1222 doses. Clonal diversity was possibly underestimated; the donors were predominantly white British and more often female.

The sequence came from an adult in good health. Sequenced here: peripheral blood, sampled on day 0 of MenACWY control vaccination.

The CDR3 here is CASSRGQANTGELFF. CDR3 nucleotide sequence: TGTGCCAGCAGCCGAGGACAGGCTAACACCGGGGAGCTGTTTTTT. The chain joins TRBV9 to TRBJ2-2; the match to TRBD1 covers 7 bases. V lost 4 bases to trimming and J lost 2 bases; unmatched junction nucleotides: 5. Germline loops: CDR1 SGDLS, CDR2 YYNGEE. The CDR3 sequence is 15 residues long.